This TCR beta chain comes out of a study of T-cell reconstitution after alpha-beta-depleted transplantation in children. The CDR3 has 18 residues. The germline V gene has CDR1 SQVTM and CDR2 ANQGSEA. Trimming removed 8 bases at V and 1 base at J, with 30 bases between. Preparation of the TCRbeta library was carried out with unique molecular identifiers. TCRdb reanalysed the PCR reads using MiXCR and keeps one entry per CDR3 protein. Of about 610,000 distinct CDR3 sequences listed, about 10% were seen once; the top ten hold 3.5% to 5%. This clonotype was found many times. The V call is TRBV29-1, the J call TRBJ2-7; either TRBD1 or TRBD2 may supply D (6 bases each). The input for sequencing was PBMCs from the stem cell graft donor, taken from the stem cell graft. This receptor was identified in a human donor who donated a stem cell graft to a child with acute myeloid leukemia. The CDR3 nucleotides are TGCAGCATCCCCGGCATGCGGGACGGAAAAAGGGGGTCCTACGAGCAGTACTTC. It encodes CSIPGMRDGKRGSYEQYF.